The present entry profiles one T cell receptor (beta chain) with its context. The record originates from a study of cytomegalovirus exposure and HLA in healthy donors. Across the whole study: It was reported in a later analysis that the 120 validation repertoires used the same platform as the roughly 670 first-cohort repertoires.

Sequenced by immunoSEQ multiplex PCR; TCRdb stores in-frame clones only, minus some. This table has a few hundred thousand clones, approximately 86% appearing once. Trimming took 2 bases from V and 6 from J; bases not matched to a gene: 8. The CDR3 spans 15 residues. Germline V lookup: CDR1 LGHNA, CDR2 YSLEER. Sequencing was carried out using PBMCs. This receptor was obtained from a man aged 25-45 years in good health and CMV-seronegative. The J gene is TRBJ2-7, the V gene TRBV4-3; TRBD1 aligns across 9 bases. The CDR3 DNA reads TGCGCCAGCAGCCAATCCGCGGGACAGGGTTCCGAGCAGTACTTC. Amino acids: CASSQSAGQGSEQYF.